The 15 T cell receptor beta chains in this list originate from one sample, sequenced in a study of technical replicates of blood from a handful of donors. Sequenced by immunoSEQ multiplex PCR; TCRdb stores in-frame clones only, minus some. The sample carries 60,000 to 95,000 clones, about nine tenths recorded once. The specimen was T cells isolated from PBMCs. These receptors came from a human donor in good health. Some clones in this sample may be carry-over from other donors' samples.

This chain links TRBV7-9 with TRBJ1-1; 9 bases align to TRBD1. The CDR3 runs 14 residues. V trimming: 4 bases; J trimming: 1 base; junction bases outside the gene matches: 1. Germline CDR1 reads SEHNR; CDR2 reads FQNEAQ (reference sequence). The CDR3 nucleotides are TGTGCCAGCAGCTGGGGACAGGGGAACACTGAAGCTTTCTTT. Amino acid sequence: CASSWGQGNTEAFF.

The V and J genes are TRBV28 and TRBJ2-3; TRBD2 agrees at 9 bases. Germline loops: CDR1 MDHEN, CDR2 SYDVKM. V was pared by 4 bases and J by 4 bases, with 9 bases of the junction left unmatched. This CDR3 has 16 amino acids. The CDR3, as DNA: TGTGCCAGCAGTTCGATAGCGGGAGTTCGCGCAGATACGCAGTATTTT. The encoded protein is CASSSIAGVRADTQYF.

The CDR3, as DNA: TGCGCCAGCAGTGGCCAGGGGGTGAGCACTGAAGCTTTCTTT. Its translation: CASSGQGVSTEAFF. This chain joins TRBV10-1 and TRBJ1-1; 7 positions agree with TRBD1. CDR1 is WNHNN and CDR2 is SYGVQD in the germline V gene (reference sequence). Trimming took 4 bases from V and 4 from J; bases not matched to a gene: 6. The CDR3 runs 14 residues.

The chain recombines TRBV27 with TRBJ2-7, with TRBD1 matching 9 bases. This CDR3 comprises 15 residues. Germline V gene lookup returns CDR1 MNHEY and CDR2 SMNVEV (reference sequence). The trim removed 4 bases at V and 2 bases at J, leaving 6 bases unmatched. The CDR3 coding sequence is TGTGCCAGCAGTTATAAGGGACAGGGAACCTACGAGCAGTACTTC. This translates into CASSYKGQGTYEQYF.

The CDR3 reads CASSTSAEDVETQYF. As DNA, the CDR3 is TGTGCCAGCAGCACATCTGCGGAGGACGTGGAGACCCAGTACTTC. V gene TRBV11-2 combines with J gene TRBJ2-5; a possible D gene is TRBD2 (5 bases). The CDR3 is 15 residues long. V was trimmed by 5 bases and J by 5 bases, leaving 18 bases between them. CDR1 SGHAT and CDR2 FQNNGV come from the germline V gene.

The V gene is TRBV10-1, the J gene TRBJ2-7, with 9 bases aligning to TRBD1. The junction had 7 bases not matched to a gene; V was cut back by 8 bases and J by 5 bases. Germline CDR1 and CDR2: WNHNN and SYGVQD (reference sequence). The CDR3 contains 13 residues. CDR3 amino acids: CASGGTGRNEQYF. In DNA form, the CDR3 reads TGCGCCAGCGGTGGGACAGGGAGAAACGAGCAGTACTTC.

V usage is TRBV2 and J usage is TRBJ1-1, with 7 bases that match TRBD1. The length of the CDR3 is 17 residues. Trimming at V came to 6 bases and at J to 1 base, leaving 14 bases not matched to a gene. Germline CDR1 SNHLY, CDR2 FYNNEI. The CDR3 loop is CASRARKSGTANTEAFF. The CDR3 DNA follows: TGTGCCAGCAGGGCCAGAAAATCCGGGACAGCGAACACTGAAGCTTTCTTT.

The chain couples TRBV5-4 to TRBJ2-5; a possible D gene is TRBD2 (6 bases). The CDR3 length is 14 residues. The V end lost 0 bases, the J end lost 5 bases, and 11 bases lay between the germline ends. Germline V lookup: CDR1 SGHNT, CDR2 YYREEE (reference sequence). DNA of the CDR3: TGTGCCAGCAGCTTGGCGGGACTGAGGGAGACCCAGTACTTC. Residues: CASSLAGLRETQYF. Complete variable domain (other parts from reference TRBV5-4 and TRBJ2-5): ETGVTQSPTHLIKTRGQQVTLRCSSQSGHNTVSWYQQALGQGPQFIFQYYREEENGRGNFPPRFSGLQFPNYSSELNVNALELDDSALYLCASSLAGLRETQYFGPGTRLLVL.

The V gene is TRBV2, the J gene TRBJ2-5, with D possibly being TRBD2 (5 bases). This CDR3 comprises 13 residues. V was clipped by 4 bases and J by 4 bases, with 10 bases between them. Germline assignment: CDR1 SNHLY and CDR2 FYNNEI. In DNA form, the CDR3 reads TGTGCCAGCAGTGTACTAGATCGAGAGACCCAGTACTTC. This encodes CASSVLDRETQYF. Filled out from reference TRBV2 and TRBJ2-5, the complete variable domain reads EPEVTQTPSHQVTQMGQEVILRCVPISNHLYFYWYRQILGQKVEFLVSFYNNEISEKSEIFDDQFSVERPDGSNFTLKIRSTKLEDSAMYFCASSVLDRETQYFGPGTRLLVL.

The V and J genes are TRBV4-1 and TRBJ2-7; tentative D call: TRBD1 (6 bases). This CDR3 region has 16 residues. The germline CDR1 and CDR2 sequences are MGHRA and YSYEKL. The V end was cut by 1 base, the J end by 5 bases, with 18 bases between. CDR3 sequence (DNA): TGCGCCAGCAGCCAAGTGGGCCCCAGGGGTTCCCACGAGCAGTACTTC. Protein product: CASSQVGPRGSHEQYF.

The V gene is TRBV30, the J gene TRBJ1-1; D is perhaps TRBD1 (5 bases). Germline-derived CDR1 and CDR2 are GTSNPN and SVGIG (reference sequence). V lost 7 bases and J lost 6, with 12 bases in between. This CDR3 comprises 11 residues. In DNA, the CDR3 is TGTGCCTCAGACAGATCCCCTGAAGCTTTCTTT. Translating it yields CASDRSPEAFF.

The J gene is TRBJ2-7, the V gene TRBV7-9; 8 bases fit TRBD1. The V gene end was trimmed by 2 bases and the J gene end by 4 bases; junction bases not matched to a gene: 16. CDR3 length: 18 residues. Germline values: CDR1 SEHNR, CDR2 FQNEAQ (reference sequence). CDR3 sequence (DNA): TGTGCCAGCAGCTTACGATCCAGGGGGCCCAGGCCCTTTTACGAGCAGTACTTC. It codes for CASSLRSRGPRPFYEQYF.

The chain has TRBV27 and TRBJ2-1, with 10 bases matching TRBD1. The CDR3 is made up of 16 amino acids. J was trimmed by 0 bases and V by 11 bases; bases with no gene match: 10. Germline CDR1 is MNHEY and CDR2 is SMNVEV (reference sequence). The CDR3 protein is CASQGQGFSSYNEQFF. The CDR3 bases are TGTGCCTCCCAGGGACAGGGGTTCAGCTCCTACAATGAGCAGTTCTTC.

This chain connects TRBV5-1 to TRBJ1-6, with no clear D. Trimming left V 0 bases short and J 5 bases short, with 12 bases between. This CDR3 spans 16 amino acids. Germline V gives CDR1 SGHRS, CDR2 YFSETQ. CDR3 amino acids: CASSLVSGKHNSPLHF. CDR3 nucleotides: TGCGCCAGCAGCTTGGTTTCGGGGAAGCATAATTCACCCCTCCACTTT.

V is TRBV2 and J is TRBJ1-4; D unclear. CDR1 and CDR2 (germline): SNHLY, FYNNEI. Trimming took 4 bases from V and 11 from J, leaving 5 bases between them. The CDR3 totals 10 residues. CDR3 protein: CASSAQKLFF. CDR3 coding DNA: TGTGCCAGCAGTGCACAGAAACTGTTTTTT. Using reference TRBV2 and TRBJ1-4 for the parts outside the CDR3, the full variable domain is EPEVTQTPSHQVTQMGQEVILRCVPISNHLYFYWYRQILGQKVEFLVSFYNNEISEKSEIFDDQFSVERPDGSNFTLKIRSTKLEDSAMYFCASSAQKLFFGSGTQLSVL.